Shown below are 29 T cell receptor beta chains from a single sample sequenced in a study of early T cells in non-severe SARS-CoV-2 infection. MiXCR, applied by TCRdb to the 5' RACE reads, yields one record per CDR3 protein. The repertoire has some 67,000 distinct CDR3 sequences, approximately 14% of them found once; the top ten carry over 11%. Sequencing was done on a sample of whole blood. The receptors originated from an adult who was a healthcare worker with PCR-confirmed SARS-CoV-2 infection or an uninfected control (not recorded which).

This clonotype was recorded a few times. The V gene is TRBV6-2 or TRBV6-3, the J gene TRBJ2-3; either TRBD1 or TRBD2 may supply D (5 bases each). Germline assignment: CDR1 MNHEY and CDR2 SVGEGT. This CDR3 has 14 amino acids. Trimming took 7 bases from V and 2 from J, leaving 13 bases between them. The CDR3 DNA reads TGTGCCAGCAAGGGACGGTCTTTCACAGATACGCAGTATTTT. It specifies CASKGRSFTDTQYF.

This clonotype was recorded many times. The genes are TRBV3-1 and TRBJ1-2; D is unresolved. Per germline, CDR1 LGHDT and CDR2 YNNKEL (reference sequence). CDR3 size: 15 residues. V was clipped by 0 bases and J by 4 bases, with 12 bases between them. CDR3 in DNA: TGTGCCAGCAGCCAAGATCTTACTACTGCCTATGGCTACACCTTC. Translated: CASSQDLTTAYGYTF.

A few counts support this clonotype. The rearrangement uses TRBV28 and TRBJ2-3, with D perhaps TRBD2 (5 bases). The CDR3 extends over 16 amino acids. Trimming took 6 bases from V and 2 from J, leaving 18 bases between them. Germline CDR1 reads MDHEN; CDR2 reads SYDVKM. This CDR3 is CASSPLSRLHTDTQYF. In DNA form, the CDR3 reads TGTGCCAGCAGCCCCCTCTCGAGACTACACACAGATACGCAGTATTTT.

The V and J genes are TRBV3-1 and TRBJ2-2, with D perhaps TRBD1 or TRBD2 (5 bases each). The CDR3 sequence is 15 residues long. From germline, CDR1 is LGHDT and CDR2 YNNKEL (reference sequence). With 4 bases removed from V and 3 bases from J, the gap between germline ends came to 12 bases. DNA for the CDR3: TGTGCCAGCAGCCGAATTATGGGGGACACCGGGGAGCTGTTTTTT. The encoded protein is CASSRIMGDTGELFF.

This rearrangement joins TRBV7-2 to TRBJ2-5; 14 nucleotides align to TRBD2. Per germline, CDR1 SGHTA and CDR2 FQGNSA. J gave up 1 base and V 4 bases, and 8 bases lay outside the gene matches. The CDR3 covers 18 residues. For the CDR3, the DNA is TGTGCCAGCAGCTCTCCGGGACTAGCGGGGGAGAGCCAAGAGACCCAGTACTTC. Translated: CASSSPGLAGESQETQYF.

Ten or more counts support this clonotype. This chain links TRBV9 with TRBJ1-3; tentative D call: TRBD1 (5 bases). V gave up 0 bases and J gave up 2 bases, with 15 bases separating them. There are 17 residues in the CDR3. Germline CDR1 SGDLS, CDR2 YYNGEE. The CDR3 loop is CASSVVLDSPTGNTIYF. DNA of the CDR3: TGTGCCAGCAGCGTAGTACTCGACAGTCCAACTGGAAACACCATATATTTT. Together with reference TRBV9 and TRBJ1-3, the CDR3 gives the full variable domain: DSGVTQTPKHLITATGQRVTLRCSPRSGDLSVYWYQQSLDQGLQFLIQYYNGEERAKGNILERFSAQQFPDLHSELNLSSLELGDSALYFCASSVVLDSPTGNTIYFGEGSWLTVV.

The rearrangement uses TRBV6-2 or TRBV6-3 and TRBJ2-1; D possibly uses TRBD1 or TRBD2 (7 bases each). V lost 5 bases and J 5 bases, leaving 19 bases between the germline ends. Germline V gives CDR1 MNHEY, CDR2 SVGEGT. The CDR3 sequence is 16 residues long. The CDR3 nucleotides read TGTGCCAGCAGTCCCCAGGGGGGGGCCTACAACAATGAGCAGTTCTTC. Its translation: CASSPQGGAYNNEQFF.

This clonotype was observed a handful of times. CDR3 sequence: CASSLGREETQYF. The CDR3 DNA follows: TGTGCCAGCAGTTTAGGGAGGGAAGAGACCCAGTACTTC. The chain joins TRBV28 to TRBJ2-5, with 7 bases matching TRBD2. The CDR3 has 13 residues. The ends lost 2 bases at V and 3 bases at J; junction bases unmatched: 0. The V gene's germline CDR1 is MDHEN and CDR2 SYDVKM.

In nucleotides, the CDR3 is TGTGCCAGCAGCTTAAGGGGGCAAGAAGGAAAACTGTTTTTT. As protein: CASSLRGQEGKLFF. The chain links TRBV5-4 to TRBJ1-4; 7 nucleotides agree with TRBD1. CDR1 SGHNT and CDR2 YYREEE come from the germline V gene (reference sequence). V lost 2 bases to trimming and J lost 10 bases; unmatched junction nucleotides: 8. The CDR3 is 14 amino acids.

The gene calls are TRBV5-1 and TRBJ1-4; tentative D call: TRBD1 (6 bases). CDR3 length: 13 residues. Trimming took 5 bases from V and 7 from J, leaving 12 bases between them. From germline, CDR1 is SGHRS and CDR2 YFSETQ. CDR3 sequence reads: CASSWTAAEKLFF. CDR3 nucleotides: TGCGCCAGCAGTTGGACAGCGGCTGAAAAACTGTTTTTT.

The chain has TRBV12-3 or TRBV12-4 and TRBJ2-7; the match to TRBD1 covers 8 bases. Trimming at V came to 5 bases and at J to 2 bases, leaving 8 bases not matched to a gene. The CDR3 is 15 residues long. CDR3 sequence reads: CASSPGQGGTYEQYF. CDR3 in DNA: TGTGCCAGCAGTCCAGGACAGGGTGGAACCTACGAGCAGTACTTC.

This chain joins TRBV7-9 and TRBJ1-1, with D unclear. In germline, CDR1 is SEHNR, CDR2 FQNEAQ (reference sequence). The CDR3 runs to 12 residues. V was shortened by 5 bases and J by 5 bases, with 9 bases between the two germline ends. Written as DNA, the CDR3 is TGTGCCAGCAGCCTGGGTCGGACTGAAGCTTTCTTT. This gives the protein CASSLGRTEAFF.

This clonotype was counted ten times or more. CDR3 bases: TGCGCCAGCAGCTTGAATCCAGGGCGCGAAGGTCAGACCCAGTACTTC. Protein: CASSLNPGREGQTQYF. The chain couples TRBV5-1 to TRBJ2-5; D perhaps matches TRBD1 (5 bases). This CDR3 is built from 16 residues. CDR1 SGHRS and CDR2 YFSETQ come from the germline V gene. Trimming took off 1 base at V and 6 bases at J, with 19 bases between the two ends.

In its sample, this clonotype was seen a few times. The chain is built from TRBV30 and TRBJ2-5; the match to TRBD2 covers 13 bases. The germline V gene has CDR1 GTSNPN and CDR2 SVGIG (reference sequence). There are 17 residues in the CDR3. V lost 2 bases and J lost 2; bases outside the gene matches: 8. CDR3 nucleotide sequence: TGTGCCTGGAGTTCATGGACTAGCGGGGGTGCACAAGAGACCCAGTACTTC. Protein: CAWSSWTSGGAQETQYF.

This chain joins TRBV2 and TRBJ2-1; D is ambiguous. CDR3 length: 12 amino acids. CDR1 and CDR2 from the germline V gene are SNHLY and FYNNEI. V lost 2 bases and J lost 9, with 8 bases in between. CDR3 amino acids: CASSERWIEQFF. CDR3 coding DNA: TGTGCCAGCAGTGAACGGTGGATTGAGCAGTTCTTC. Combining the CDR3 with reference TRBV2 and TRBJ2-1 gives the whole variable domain EPEVTQTPSHQVTQMGQEVILRCVPISNHLYFYWYRQILGQKVEFLVSFYNNEISEKSEIFDDQFSVERPDGSNFTLKIRSTKLEDSAMYFCASSERWIEQFFGPGTRLTVL.

As DNA, the CDR3 is TGTGCCAGCAGCTTATCCCTGACGGCCTCCTACGAGCAGTACTTC. It translates to CASSLSLTASYEQYF. The chain combines TRBV7-8 with TRBJ2-7; no reliable D call. Germline assignment: CDR1 SGHVS and CDR2 FQNEAQ. Trimming pared 2 bases from V and 0 bases from J, leaving 11 bases between. The CDR3 spans 15 residues.

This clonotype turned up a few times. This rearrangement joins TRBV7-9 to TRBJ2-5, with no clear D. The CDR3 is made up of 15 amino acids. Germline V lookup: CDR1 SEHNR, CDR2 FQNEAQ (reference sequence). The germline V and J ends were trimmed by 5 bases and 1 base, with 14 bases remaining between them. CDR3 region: CASSPLTALQETQYF. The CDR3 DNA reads TGTGCCAGCAGCCCCCTCACTGCGCTCCAAGAGACCCAGTACTTC.

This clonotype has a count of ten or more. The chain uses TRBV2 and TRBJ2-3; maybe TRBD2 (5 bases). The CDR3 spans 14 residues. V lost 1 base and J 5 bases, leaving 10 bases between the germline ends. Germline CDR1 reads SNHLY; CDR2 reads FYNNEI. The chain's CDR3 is CASSEGLAVDTQYF. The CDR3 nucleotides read TGTGCCAGCAGTGAAGGGCTAGCCGTAGATACGCAGTATTTT.

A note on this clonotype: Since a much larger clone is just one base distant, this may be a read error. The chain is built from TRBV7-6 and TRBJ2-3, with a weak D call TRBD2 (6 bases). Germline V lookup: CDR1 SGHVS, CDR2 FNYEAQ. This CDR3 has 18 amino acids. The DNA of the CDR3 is TGTGTCAGCAGCTTAGCGGCTGTGGGACGGACTTTCACAGATACGCAGTATTTT. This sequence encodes CVSSLAAVGRTFTDTQYF.

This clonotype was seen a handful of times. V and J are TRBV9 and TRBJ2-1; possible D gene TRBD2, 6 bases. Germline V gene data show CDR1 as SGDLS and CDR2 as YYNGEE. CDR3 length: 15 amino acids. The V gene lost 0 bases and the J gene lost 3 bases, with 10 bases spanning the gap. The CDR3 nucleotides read TGTGCCAGCAGCGTAGATGCGGGGAACTACAATGAGCAGTTCTTC. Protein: CASSVDAGNYNEQFF.

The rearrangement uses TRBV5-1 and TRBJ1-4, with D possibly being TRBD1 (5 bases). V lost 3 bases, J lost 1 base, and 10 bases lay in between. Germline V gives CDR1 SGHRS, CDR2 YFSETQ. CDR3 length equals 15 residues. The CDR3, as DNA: TGCGCCAGCAGCTCCGGGACCCAAACTAATGAAAAACTGTTTTTT. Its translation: CASSSGTQTNEKLFF.

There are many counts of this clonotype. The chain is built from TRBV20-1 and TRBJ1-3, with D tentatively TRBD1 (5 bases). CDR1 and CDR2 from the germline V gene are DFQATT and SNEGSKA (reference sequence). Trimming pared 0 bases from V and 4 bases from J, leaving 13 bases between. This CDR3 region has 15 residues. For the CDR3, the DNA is TGCAGTGCTAGAGATCCAGGGACGTCGGGAAACACCATATATTTT. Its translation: CSARDPGTSGNTIYF.

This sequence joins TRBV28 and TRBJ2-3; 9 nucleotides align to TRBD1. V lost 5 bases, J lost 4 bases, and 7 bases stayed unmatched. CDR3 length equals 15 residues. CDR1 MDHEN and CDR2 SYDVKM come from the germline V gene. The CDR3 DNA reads TGTGCCAGCAGTCAACAGGGGGCGTCTTCAGATACGCAGTATTTT. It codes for CASSQQGASSDTQYF.

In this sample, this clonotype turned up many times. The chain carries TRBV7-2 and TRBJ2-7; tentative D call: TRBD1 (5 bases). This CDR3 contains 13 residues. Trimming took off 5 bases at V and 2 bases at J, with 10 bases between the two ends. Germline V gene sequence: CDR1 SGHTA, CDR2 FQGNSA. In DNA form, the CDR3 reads TGTGCCAGCAGCCTTGGACACCCCTACGAGCAGTACTTC. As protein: CASSLGHPYEQYF.

CDR3 DNA: TGTGCCAGCAGCCAATACTACGGTGAGCAGTTCTTC. It specifies CASSQYYGEQFF. V usage is TRBV7-2 and J usage is TRBJ2-1, with D hard to call. Trimming pared 5 bases from V and 9 bases from J, leaving 11 bases between. The CDR3 is 12 residues long. Germline CDR1 and CDR2: SGHTA and FQGNSA.

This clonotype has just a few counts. The CDR3 reads CSVETSSNEQFF. The CDR3 DNA reads TGCAGCGTAGAGACTAGCAGCAATGAGCAGTTCTTC. The chain has TRBV29-1 and TRBJ2-1; 7 bases line up with TRBD2. Per the germline V gene, CDR1 is SQVTM and CDR2 is ANQGSEA. The V gene end was trimmed by 6 bases and the J gene end by 6 bases; junction bases not matched to a gene: 5. This CDR3 comprises 12 residues.

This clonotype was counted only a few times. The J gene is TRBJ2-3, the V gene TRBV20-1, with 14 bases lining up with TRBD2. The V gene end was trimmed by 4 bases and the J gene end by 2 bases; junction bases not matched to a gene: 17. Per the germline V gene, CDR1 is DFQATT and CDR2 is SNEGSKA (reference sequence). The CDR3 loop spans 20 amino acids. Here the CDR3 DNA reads TGCAGTGCTACTCACCCGGGACTAGCGGGGGTGCCCGGTCCCACAGATACGCAGTATTTT. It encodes CSATHPGLAGVPGPTDTQYF.

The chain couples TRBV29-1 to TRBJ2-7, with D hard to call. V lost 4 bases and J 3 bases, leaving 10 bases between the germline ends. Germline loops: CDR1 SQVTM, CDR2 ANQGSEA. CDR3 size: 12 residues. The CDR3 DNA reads TGCAGCGTTGCTTGGGCAGTCTACGAGCAGTACTTC. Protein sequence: CSVAWAVYEQYF.

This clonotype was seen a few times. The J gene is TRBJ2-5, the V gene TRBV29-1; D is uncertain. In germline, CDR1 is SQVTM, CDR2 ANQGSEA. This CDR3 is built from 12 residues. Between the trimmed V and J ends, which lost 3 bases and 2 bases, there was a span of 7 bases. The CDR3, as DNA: TGCAGCGTTGACCGGATTCAAGAGACCCAGTACTTC. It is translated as CSVDRIQETQYF. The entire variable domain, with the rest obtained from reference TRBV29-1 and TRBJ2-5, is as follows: SAVISQKPSRDICQRGTSLTIQCQVDSQVTMMFWYRQQPGQSLTLIATANQGSEATYESGFVIDKFPISRPNLTFSTLTVSNMSPEDSSIYLCSVDRIQETQYFGPGTRLLVL.